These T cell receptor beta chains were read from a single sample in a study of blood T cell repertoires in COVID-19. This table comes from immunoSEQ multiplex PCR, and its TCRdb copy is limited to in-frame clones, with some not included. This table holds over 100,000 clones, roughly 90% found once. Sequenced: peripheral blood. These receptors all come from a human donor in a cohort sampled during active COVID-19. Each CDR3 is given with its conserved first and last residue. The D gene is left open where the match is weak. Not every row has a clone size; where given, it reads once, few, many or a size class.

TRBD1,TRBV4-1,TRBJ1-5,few,CASSQSDRGGQPQHF,TGCGCCAGCAGCCAATCGGACAGGGGAGGTCAGCCCCAGCATTTT
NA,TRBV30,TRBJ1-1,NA,CAWSVLGDTEAFF,TGTGCCTGGAGTGTACTCGGGGACACTGAAGCTTTCTTT
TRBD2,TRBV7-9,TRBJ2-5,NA,CASSSSLADVKETQYF,TGTGCCAGCAGCTCATCGCTAGCGGACGTTAAAGAGACCCAGTACTTC
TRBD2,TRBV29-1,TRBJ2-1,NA,CSVEGGGSYNEQFF,TGCAGCGTTGAAGGGGGGGGATCCTACAATGAGCAGTTCTTC
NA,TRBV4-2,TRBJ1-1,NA,CASSQGEGLRAEAFF,TGTGCCAGCAGCCAAGGGGAGGGGTTGAGGGCTGAAGCTTTCTTT
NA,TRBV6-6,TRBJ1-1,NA,CASSDLGDPEAFF,TGTGCCAGCAGTGACCTAGGGGATCCTGAAGCTTTCTTT
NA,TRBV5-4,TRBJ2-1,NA,CASSLGLLAGGEQFF,TGTGCCAGCAGCTTGGGGCTGCTGGCCGGGGGTGAGCAGTTCTTC
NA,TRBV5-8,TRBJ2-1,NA,CASSLGGSLRSYNEQFF,TGTGCCAGCAGCTTGGGAGGATCCCTTCGCTCCTACAATGAGCAGTTCTTC
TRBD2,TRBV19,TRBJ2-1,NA,CASVAGGSNEQFF,TGTGCCAGCGTAGCGGGAGGGTCAAATGAGCAGTTCTTC
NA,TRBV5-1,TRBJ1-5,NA,CASSLILWAPPPQHF,TGCGCCAGCAGCTTGATTCTCTGGGCCCCCCCTCCCCAGCATTTT
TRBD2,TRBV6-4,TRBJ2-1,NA,CASGPTSGSYNEQFF,TGTGCCAGCGGTCCGACTAGCGGATCCTACAATGAGCAGTTCTTC
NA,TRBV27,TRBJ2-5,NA,CASSLIFSRQETQYF,TGTGCCAGCAGTTTAATTTTTAGCCGACAAGAGACCCAGTACTTC
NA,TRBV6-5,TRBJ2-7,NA,CASTQGYEQYF,TGTGCCAGCACCCAGGGGTACGAGCAGTACTTC
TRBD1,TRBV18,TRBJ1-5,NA,CASSQGQGEGQPQHF,TGTGCCAGCTCCCAGGGACAGGGCGAAGGTCAGCCCCAGCATTTT
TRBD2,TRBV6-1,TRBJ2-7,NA,CASSQAGGPFYEQYF,TGTGCCAGCAGTCAAGCGGGGGGGCCTTTCTACGAGCAGTACTTC
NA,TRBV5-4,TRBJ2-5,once,CASSLGGSGETQYF,TGTGCCAGCAGCTTGGGTGGGAGTGGGGAGACCCAGTACTTC
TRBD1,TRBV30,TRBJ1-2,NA,CAWTPDRLTNYGYTF,TGTGCCTGGACGCCGGACAGGCTAACTAACTATGGCTACACCTTC
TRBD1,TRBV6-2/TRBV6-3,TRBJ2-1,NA,CASSDRGYSYNEQFF,TGTGCCAGCAGCGACAGGGGGTACTCCTACAATGAGCAGTTCTTC
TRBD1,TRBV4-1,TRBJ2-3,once,CASSQTTGGDTQYF,TGCGCCAGCAGCCAAACAACAGGGGGAGATACGCAGTATTTT
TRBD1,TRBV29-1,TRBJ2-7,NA,CSPQGTGYF,TGCAGCCCCCAGGGGACAGGGTACTTC
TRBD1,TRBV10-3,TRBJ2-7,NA,CAISPTGTGTYEQYF,TGTGCCATCAGTCCGACCGGGACAGGGACCTACGAGCAGTACTTC
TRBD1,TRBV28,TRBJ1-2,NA,CASSDPADRSHGYTF,TGTGCCAGCAGCGACCCCGCGGACAGGAGCCATGGCTACACCTTC
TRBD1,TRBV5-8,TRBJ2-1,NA,CASRPTGVLYNEQFF,TGTGCCAGCAGGCCGACAGGGGTGCTCTACAATGAGCAGTTCTTC
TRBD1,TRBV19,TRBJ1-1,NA,CASEPLPGQGAGVNTEAFF,TGTGCCAGTGAGCCACTCCCGGGACAGGGGGCAGGTGTGAACACTGAAGCTTTCTTT
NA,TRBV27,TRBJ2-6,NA,CASSFGGLGANVLTF,TGTGCCAGCAGTTTCGGTGGGCTCGGGGCCAACGTCCTGACTTTC
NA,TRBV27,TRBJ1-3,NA,CATLFGNTIYF,TGTGCCACCTTGTTCGGAAACACCATATATTTT
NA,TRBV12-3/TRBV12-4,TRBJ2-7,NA,CASTRSHLGEQYF,TGTGCCAGCACCCGGAGTCACTTGGGCGAGCAGTACTTC
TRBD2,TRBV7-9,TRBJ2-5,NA,CASSLSPSGEETQYF,TGTGCCAGCAGCTTAAGCCCTAGCGGGGAAGAGACCCAGTACTTC
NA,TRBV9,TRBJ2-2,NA,CASSPRAGNTGELFF,TGTGCCAGCAGCCCTAGGGCGGGGAACACCGGGGAGCTGTTTTTT
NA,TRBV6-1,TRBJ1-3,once,CASSVDRRSSGNTIYF,TGTGCCAGCAGTGTCGACAGGAGGAGCTCTGGAAACACCATATATTTT
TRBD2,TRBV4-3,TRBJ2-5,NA,CASSQTLAGGPSLMETQYF,TGCGCCAGCAGCCAAACGTTAGCGGGGGGGCCGAGTTTGATGGAGACCCAGTACTTC
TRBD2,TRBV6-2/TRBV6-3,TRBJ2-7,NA,CASSYGAGGYEQYF,TGTGCCAGCAGTTACGGGGCGGGAGGATACGAGCAGTACTTC
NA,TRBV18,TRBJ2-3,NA,CASSPATTDTQYF,TGTGCCAGCTCACCAGCTACTACAGATACGCAGTATTTT
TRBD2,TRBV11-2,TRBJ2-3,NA,CASSLDLSSGGAALEDTQYF,TGTGCCAGCAGCTTAGATCTCTCTAGCGGGGGGGCCGCTTTGGAGGATACGCAGTATTTT
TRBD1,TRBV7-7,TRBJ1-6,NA,CASSQGDRVGNSPLHF,TGTGCTAGCAGCCAGGGGGACAGGGTGGGTAATTCACCCCTCCACTTT
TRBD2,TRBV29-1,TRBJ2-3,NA,CSVGGLAGADTDTQYF,TGCAGCGTGGGGGGACTAGCGGGGGCCGACACAGATACGCAGTATTTT
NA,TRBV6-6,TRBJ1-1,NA,CASRLVRGAGAFF,TGTGCCAGCAGGTTAGTTAGGGGCGCTGGAGCTTTCTTT
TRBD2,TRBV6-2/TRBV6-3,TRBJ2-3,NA,CASSSLAGATPRRRQYF,TGTGCCAGCAGTTCCTTAGCGGGAGCAACCCCCAGGAGGAGGCAGTATTTT
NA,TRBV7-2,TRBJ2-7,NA,CASSLGWQGTYEQYF,TGTGCCAGCAGCTTAGGTTGGCAGGGAACCTACGAGCAGTACTTC
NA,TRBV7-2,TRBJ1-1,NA,CASTGGGGVRAEAFF,TGTGCCAGCACGGGAGGGGGGGGCGTGCGGGCTGAAGCTTTCTTT
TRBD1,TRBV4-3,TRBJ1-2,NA,CASSRGTGVGYGYTF,TGCGCCAGCAGCCGCGGGACAGGGGTAGGCTATGGCTACACCTTC
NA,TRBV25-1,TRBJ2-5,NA,CASSEQGETQYF,TGTGCCAGCAGTGAACAGGGGGAGACCCAGTACTTC
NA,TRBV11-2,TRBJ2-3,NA,CASSFGTGTDTQYF,TGTGCCAGCAGCTTCGGTACCGGCACAGATACGCAGTATTTT
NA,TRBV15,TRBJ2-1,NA,CATSRGGTESSYNEQFF,TGTGCCACCAGCAGAGGGGGGACTGAAAGCTCCTACAATGAGCAGTTCTTC
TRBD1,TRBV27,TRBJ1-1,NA,CASSFGQGVTEAFF,TGTGCCAGCAGCTTCGGACAGGGGGTCACTGAAGCTTTCTTT
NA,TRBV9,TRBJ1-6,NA,CASSGQVYNSPLHF,TGTGCCAGCAGCGGACAGGTTTATAATTCACCCCTCCACTTT